Sequencing of this T cell receptor (beta chain) was carried out in a study of blood T cell repertoires in COVID-19. The overall study: Acute and convalescent COVID-19 samples came from the United States, Italy and Spain. In each case, the material was cDNA or gDNA derived from T cells, B-cell-depleted T cells, or PBMCs.

In the original workflow: Amplifying reference gene primers gave estimates of nucleated cell counts. Assay used: immunoSEQ multiplex PCR; TCRdb lists only in-frame clones, some missing. V, J and clone size derive from that table, while D and trimming were established from the DNA sequence. Of 100,000 or so clones listed, around 90% are singletons. This clone was seen only once. Germline lookup yields CDR1 SGHAT and CDR2 FQNNGV. V was pared by 3 bases and J by 7 bases, with 3 bases of the junction left unmatched. This CDR3 spans 14 amino acids. The chain carries TRBV11-2 and TRBJ1-5; 10 positions agree with TRBD1. This clonotype was sampled from a human donor in a cohort sampled during active COVID-19. The specimen was peripheral blood. The CDR3, as DNA: TGTGCCAGCAGCTTGGACAGGGGGAGGCAGCCCCAGCATTTT. This encodes CASSLDRGRQPQHF.